This TCR beta chain was found in a study of cytomegalovirus exposure and HLA in healthy donors. The PCR used 60 Vbeta and 13 Jbeta primers. The protocol was immunoSEQ multiplex PCR, while the TCRdb copy is restricted to in-frame clones and leaves out a portion. The sample has a few hundred thousand clones, more than 55% seen once. Study findings and constraints: Most TCR sequences were rare, but some public TCRs occurred in many donors. CMV serostatus alone was available as immune exposure information.

In its sample, this clone was seen once. Its antigen is as yet unknown. Sequencing input: PBMCs. The receptor was derived from a female donor in good health and CMV-seronegative.

The CDR3 nucleotides are TGTGCCAGCAGCGTAGGAGTTGGAGGCACCATATATTTT. Encoded protein: CASSVGVGGTIYF. The chain has TRBV9 and TRBJ1-3; no firm D call. CDR1 and CDR2 from the germline V gene are SGDLS and YYNGEE. Trimming left V 0 bases short and J 9 bases short, with 10 bases between. This CDR3 region has 13 residues. Combining the CDR3 with reference TRBV9 and TRBJ1-3 gives the whole variable domain DSGVTQTPKHLITATGQRVTLRCSPRSGDLSVYWYQQSLDQGLQFLIQYYNGEERAKGNILERFSAQQFPDLHSELNLSSLELGDSALYFCASSVGVGGTIYFGEGSWLTVV.